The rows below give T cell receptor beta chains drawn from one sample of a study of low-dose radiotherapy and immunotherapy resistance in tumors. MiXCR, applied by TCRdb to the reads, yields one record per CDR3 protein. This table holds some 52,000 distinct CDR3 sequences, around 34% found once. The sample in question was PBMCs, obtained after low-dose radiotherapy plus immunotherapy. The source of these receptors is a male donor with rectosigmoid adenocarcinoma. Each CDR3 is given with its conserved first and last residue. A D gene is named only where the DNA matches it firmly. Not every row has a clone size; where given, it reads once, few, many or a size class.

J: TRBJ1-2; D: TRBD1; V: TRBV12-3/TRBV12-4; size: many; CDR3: CASSGGQGGNGYTF; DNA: TGTGCCAGCAGTGGGGGACAGGGCGGAAATGGCTACACCTTC
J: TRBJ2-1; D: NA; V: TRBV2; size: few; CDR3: CASSARGVYNEQFF; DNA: TGTGCCAGCAGTGCCCGTGGGGTCTACAATGAGCAGTTCTTC
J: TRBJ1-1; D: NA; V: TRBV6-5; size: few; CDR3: CASGSRQKNTEAFF; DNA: TGTGCCAGCGGTTCGAGACAGAAGAACACTGAAGCTTTCTTT
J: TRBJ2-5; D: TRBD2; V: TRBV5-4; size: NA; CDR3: CASSFSGLAGVQETQYF; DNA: TGTGCCAGCAGCTTCTCCGGACTAGCGGGGGTCCAAGAGACCCAGTACTTC
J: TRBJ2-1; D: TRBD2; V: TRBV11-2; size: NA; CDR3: CASSGPGLAGGNEQFF; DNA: TGTGCCAGCAGTGGCCCTGGCCTAGCGGGAGGGAATGAGCAGTTCTTC
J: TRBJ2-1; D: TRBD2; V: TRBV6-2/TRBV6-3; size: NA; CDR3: CASSSWTSGGANEQFF; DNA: TGTGCCAGCAGTTCCTGGACTAGCGGGGGGGCGAATGAGCAGTTCTTC
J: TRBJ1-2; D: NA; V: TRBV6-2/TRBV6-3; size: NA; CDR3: CASRGSYGYTF; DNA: TGTGCCAGCAGAGGGTCTTATGGCTACACCTTC
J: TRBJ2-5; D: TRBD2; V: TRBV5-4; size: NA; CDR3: CASSLDAGGETQYF; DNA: TGTGCCAGCAGCTTGGATGCGGGAGGAGAGACCCAGTACTTC
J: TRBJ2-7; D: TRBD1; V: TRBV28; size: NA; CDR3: CASRSQGAPYEQYF; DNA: TGTGCCAGCAGGTCACAGGGGGCCCCCTACGAGCAGTACTTC
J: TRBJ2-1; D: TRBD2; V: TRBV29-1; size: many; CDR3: CSVEGLAEYNEQFF; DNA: TGCAGCGTTGAGGGACTAGCGGAGTACAATGAGCAGTTCTTC
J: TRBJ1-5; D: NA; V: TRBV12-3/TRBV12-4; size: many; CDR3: CASSPGSWEPQHF; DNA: TGTGCCAGCAGTCCAGGGAGTTGGGAGCCCCAGCATTTT
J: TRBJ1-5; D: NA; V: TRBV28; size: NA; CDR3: CAAAGSQPQHF; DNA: TGTGCCGCGGCAGGGTCTCAGCCCCAGCATTTT
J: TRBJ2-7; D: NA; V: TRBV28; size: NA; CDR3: CASSGTSRSWEQYF; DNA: TGTGCCAGCAGTGGCACTAGCCGCTCTTGGGAGCAGTACTTC
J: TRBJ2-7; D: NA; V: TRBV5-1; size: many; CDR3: CASSLARASPYEQYF; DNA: TGCGCCAGCAGCTTGGCCAGGGCATCCCCTTACGAGCAGTACTTC
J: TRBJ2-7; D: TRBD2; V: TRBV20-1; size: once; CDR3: CSAKREGAYEQYF; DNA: TGCAGTGCTAAGCGGGAGGGGGCGTACGAGCAGTACTTC
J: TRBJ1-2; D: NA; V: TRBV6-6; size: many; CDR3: CASNTAPGPGGYTF; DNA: TGTGCCAGCAATACAGCCCCGGGGCCTGGTGGCTACACCTTC
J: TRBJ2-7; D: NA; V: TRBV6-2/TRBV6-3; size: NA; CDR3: CASSSKPYEQYF; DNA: TGTGCCAGCAGCTCGAAACCCTACGAGCAGTACTTC
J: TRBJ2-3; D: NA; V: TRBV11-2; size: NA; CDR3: CASSHPPETDTQYF; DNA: TGTGCCAGCAGCCACCCCCCAGAGACAGATACGCAGTATTTT
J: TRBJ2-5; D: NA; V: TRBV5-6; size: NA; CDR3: CASSLKLLQETQYF; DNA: TGTGCCAGCAGCTTGAAACTACTACAAGAGACCCAGTACTTC
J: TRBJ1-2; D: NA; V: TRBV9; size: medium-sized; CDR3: CASSAGLTSGSGGYTF; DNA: TGTGCCAGCAGCGCGGGGTTAACATCAGGGTCAGGGGGCTACACCTTC
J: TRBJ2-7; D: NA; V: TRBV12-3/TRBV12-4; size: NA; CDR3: CASSLTSRQFYEQYF; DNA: TGTGCCAGCAGTTTAACTTCGCGACAGTTCTACGAGCAGTACTTC
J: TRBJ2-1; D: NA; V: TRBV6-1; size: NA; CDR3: CASSAVEARYNEQFF; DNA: TGTGCCAGCAGCGCAGTGGAGGCACGCTACAATGAGCAGTTCTTC
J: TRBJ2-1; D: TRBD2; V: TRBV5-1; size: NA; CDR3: CASSVTSDNEQFF; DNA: TGCGCCAGCAGCGTAACTAGCGACAATGAGCAGTTCTTC